These 11 T cell receptor beta chains came from one sample sequenced in a study of cytomegalovirus exposure and HLA in healthy donors. PCR used 60 Vbeta primers and 13 Jbeta primers. Here immunoSEQ multiplex PCR was the method, and the copy in TCRdb shows in-frame clones only, minus some. The profile shows 55,000 to 70,000 clones, about three quarters of them singletons. Specimen: PBMCs. The receptors shown here come from a male donor in good health and CMV-seropositive.

This sequence joins TRBV10-3 and TRBJ1-2; D may be TRBD1 (5 bases). The germline V and J ends were trimmed by 0 bases and 8 bases, with 16 bases remaining between them. The CDR3 sequence is 15 residues long. CDR1 is ENHRY, CDR2 SYGVKD, per germline. The CDR3 protein is CAISESQGGSYGYTF. In DNA form, the CDR3 reads TGTGCCATCAGTGAGTCGCAGGGAGGATCCTACGGCTACACCTTC.

The chain is built from TRBV5-6 and TRBJ1-3, with 7 bases fitting TRBD1. The germline CDR1 and CDR2 sequences are SGHDT and YYEEEE. This CDR3 region has 16 residues. The V gene end was trimmed by 4 bases and the J gene end by 0 bases; junction bases not matched to a gene: 7. The CDR3 protein is CASSQGGLRSGNTIYF. The CDR3 bases are TGTGCCAGCAGCCAAGGGGGCCTCCGCTCTGGAAACACCATATATTTT. The variable domain in full, with the rest retrieved from reference TRBV5-6 and TRBJ1-3, is DAGVTQSPTHLIKTRGQQVTLRCSPKSGHDTVSWYQQALGQGPQFIFQYYEEEERQRGNFPDRFSGHQFPNYSSELNVNALLLGDSALYLCASSQGGLRSGNTIYFGEGSWLTVV.

This rearrangement joins TRBV25-1 to TRBJ1-2; D not certain. Germline CDR1 MGHDK, CDR2 SYGVNS. The CDR3 covers 14 residues. V dropped 3 bases and J dropped 8 bases, with 16 bases sitting between them. In DNA form, the CDR3 reads TGTGCCAGCAGTGAGGGAGGGCTAGCTATCGGCTACACCTTC. Translated, it gives CASSEGGLAIGYTF.

The count of this clone is one. V usage is TRBV4-3 and J usage is TRBJ1-1; 10 bases agree with TRBD1. This CDR3 region has 14 residues. V dropped 5 bases and J dropped 5; count of bases not matched to a gene: 5. Looked up from germline, CDR1 is LGHNA and CDR2 is YSLEER. CDR3 nucleotide sequence: TGCGCCAGCAGCGCGGACAGGGGGATAACTGAAGCTTTCTTT. Translating it yields CASSADRGITEAFF.

V gene TRBV18 combines with J gene TRBJ1-4, with D hard to call. V was pared by 1 base and J by 6 bases, with 9 bases between. From germline, CDR1 is KGHSH and CDR2 LQKENI. The CDR3 runs 14 residues. Here the CDR3 reads CASSPRTRDEKLFF. Here the CDR3 DNA reads TGTGCCAGCTCACCACGAACGCGGGATGAAAAACTGTTTTTT.

J is TRBJ2-7 and V is TRBV5-1; 7 nucleotides match TRBD1. The CDR3 consists of 15 residues. V was clipped by 0 bases and J by 3 bases; unmatched bases: 6. In germline, CDR1 is SGHRS, CDR2 YFSETQ. CDR3 loop: CASSLVGRGNYEQYF. For the CDR3, the DNA is TGCGCCAGCAGCTTGGTGGGCAGGGGGAACTACGAGCAGTACTTC.

This clone came up a few times. V and J are TRBV29-1 and TRBJ1-2; 10 nucleotides line up with TRBD1. CDR1 and CDR2 from the germline V gene are SQVTM and ANQGSEA. CDR3 size: 12 residues. The trim removed 5 bases at V and 8 bases at J, leaving 5 bases unmatched. The CDR3: CSVRTGGSGYTF. The CDR3 DNA follows: TGCAGCGTTCGGACAGGGGGTAGCGGCTACACCTTC. Complete variable domain (other parts from reference TRBV29-1 and TRBJ1-2): SAVISQKPSRDICQRGTSLTIQCQVDSQVTMMFWYRQQPGQSLTLIATANQGSEATYESGFVIDKFPISRPNLTFSTLTVSNMSPEDSSIYLCSVRTGGSGYTFGSGTRLTVV.

This chain uses TRBV30 with TRBJ1-5, with D unclear. Germline V gene data show CDR1 as GTSNPN and CDR2 as SVGIG (reference sequence). This CDR3 contains 13 residues. Trimming shortened V by 2 bases and J by 4 bases, and 9 bases separated the two germline ends. The CDR3, as DNA: TGTGCCTGGAGTTGGGAGGCGAATCAGCCCCAGCATTTT. Its protein is CAWSWEANQPQHF.

V is TRBV11-3 and J is TRBJ2-2; D not certain. The CDR3 consists of 15 residues. Germline assignment: CDR1 SGHNT and CDR2 YENEEA. V lost 1 base and J lost 0, with 6 bases in between. Written as DNA, the CDR3 is TGTGCCAGCAGCTTAGGCCTAGCGAACACCGGGGAGCTGTTTTTT. This gives the protein CASSLGLANTGELFF. Full variable domain (rest looked up from reference TRBV11-3 and TRBJ2-2): EAGVVQSPRYKIIEKKQPVAFWCNPISGHNTLYWYLQNLGQGPELLIRYENEEAVDDSQLPKDRFSAERLKGVDSTLKIQPAELGDSAVYLCASSLGLANTGELFFGEGSRLTVL.

This clone was counted a few times. The chain joins TRBV27 to TRBJ1-1; D is perhaps TRBD1 (5 bases). Germline V gives CDR1 MNHEY, CDR2 SMNVEV (reference sequence). The CDR3 is 15 amino acids. Trimming left V 9 bases short and J 2 bases short, with 19 bases between. CDR3 in amino acids: CARSSVWGRNTEAFF. CDR3 bases: TGTGCCAGGTCCTCCGTCTGGGGCAGAAACACTGAAGCTTTCTTT.

This clone was counted a few times. The chain employs TRBV7-9 and TRBJ2-7; D is unclear. The V end was cut by 1 base, the J end by 6 bases, with 19 bases between. Germline V gene lookup returns CDR1 SEHNR and CDR2 FQNEAQ (reference sequence). This CDR3 is built from 16 residues. CDR3 coding DNA: TGTGCCAGCAGCTTAGACCCTCAGACACGTTCTGGCGAGCAGTACTTC. It yields the protein CASSLDPQTRSGEQYF.